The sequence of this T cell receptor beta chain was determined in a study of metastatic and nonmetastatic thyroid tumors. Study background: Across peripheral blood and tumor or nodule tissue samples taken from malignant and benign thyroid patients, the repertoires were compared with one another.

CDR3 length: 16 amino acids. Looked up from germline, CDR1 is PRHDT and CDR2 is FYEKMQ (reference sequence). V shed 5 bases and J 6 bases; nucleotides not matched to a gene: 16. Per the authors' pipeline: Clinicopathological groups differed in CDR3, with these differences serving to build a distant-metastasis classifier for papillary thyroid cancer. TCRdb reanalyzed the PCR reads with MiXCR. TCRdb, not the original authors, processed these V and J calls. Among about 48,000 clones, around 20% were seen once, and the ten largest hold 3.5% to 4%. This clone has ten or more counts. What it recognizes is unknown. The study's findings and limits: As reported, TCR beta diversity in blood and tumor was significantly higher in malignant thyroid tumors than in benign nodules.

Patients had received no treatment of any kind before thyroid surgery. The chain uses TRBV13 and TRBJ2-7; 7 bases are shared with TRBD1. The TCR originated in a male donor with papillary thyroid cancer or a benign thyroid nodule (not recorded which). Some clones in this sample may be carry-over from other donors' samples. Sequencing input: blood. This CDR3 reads CASSPSHQTGVGEQYF. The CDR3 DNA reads TGTGCCAGCAGCCCCTCTCACCAAACAGGGGTAGGCGAGCAGTACTTC.